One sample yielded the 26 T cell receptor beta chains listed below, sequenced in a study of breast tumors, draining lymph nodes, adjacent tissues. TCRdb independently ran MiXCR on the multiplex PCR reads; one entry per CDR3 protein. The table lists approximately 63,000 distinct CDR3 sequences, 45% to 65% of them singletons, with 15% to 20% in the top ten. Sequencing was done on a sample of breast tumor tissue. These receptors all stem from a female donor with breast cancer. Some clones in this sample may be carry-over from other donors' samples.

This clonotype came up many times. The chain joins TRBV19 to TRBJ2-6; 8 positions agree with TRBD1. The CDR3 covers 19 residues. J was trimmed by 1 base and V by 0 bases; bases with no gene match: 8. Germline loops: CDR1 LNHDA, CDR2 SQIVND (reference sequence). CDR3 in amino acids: CASSIDLPRQGSGANVLTF. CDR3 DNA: TGTGCCAGTAGTATAGATCTCCCCCGACAGGGGTCTGGGGCCAACGTCCTGACTTTC. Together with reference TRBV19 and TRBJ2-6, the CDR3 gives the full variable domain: DGGITQSPKYLFRKEGQNVTLSCEQNLNHDAMYWYRQDPGQGLRLIYYSQIVNDFQKGDIAEGYSVSREKKESFPLTVTSAQKNPTAFYLCASSIDLPRQGSGANVLTFGAGSRLTVL.

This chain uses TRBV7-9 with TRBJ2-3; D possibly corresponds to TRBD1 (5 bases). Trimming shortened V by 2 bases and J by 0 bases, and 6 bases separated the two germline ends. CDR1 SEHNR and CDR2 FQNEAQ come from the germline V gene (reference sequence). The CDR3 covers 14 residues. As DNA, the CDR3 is TGTGCCAGCAGCTTACCAGGGAGCACAGATACGCAGTATTTT. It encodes CASSLPGSTDTQYF. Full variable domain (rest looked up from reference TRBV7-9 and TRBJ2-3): DTGVSQNPRHKITKRGQNVTFRCDPISEHNRLYWYRQTLGQGPEFLTYFQNEAQLEKSRLLSDRFSAERPKGSFSTLEIQRTEQGDSAMYLCASSLPGSTDTQYFGPGTRLTVL.

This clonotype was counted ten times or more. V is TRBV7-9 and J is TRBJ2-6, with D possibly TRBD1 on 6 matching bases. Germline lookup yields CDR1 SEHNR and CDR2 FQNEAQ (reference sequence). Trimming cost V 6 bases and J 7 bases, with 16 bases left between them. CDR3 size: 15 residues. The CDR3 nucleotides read TGTGCCAGCAGAACAGGGAGCGCCGGTGCCAACGTCCTGACTTTC. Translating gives CASRTGSAGANVLTF.

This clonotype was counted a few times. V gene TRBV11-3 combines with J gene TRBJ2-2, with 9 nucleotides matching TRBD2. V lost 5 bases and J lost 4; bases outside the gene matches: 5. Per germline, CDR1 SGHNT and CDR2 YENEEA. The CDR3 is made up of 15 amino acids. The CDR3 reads CASSPTSGATGELFF. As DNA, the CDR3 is TGTGCCAGCAGCCCGACTAGCGGAGCCACCGGGGAGCTGTTTTTT. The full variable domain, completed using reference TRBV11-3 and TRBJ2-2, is EAGVVQSPRYKIIEKKQPVAFWCNPISGHNTLYWYLQNLGQGPELLIRYENEEAVDDSQLPKDRFSAERLKGVDSTLKIQPAELGDSAVYLCASSPTSGATGELFFGEGSRLTVL.

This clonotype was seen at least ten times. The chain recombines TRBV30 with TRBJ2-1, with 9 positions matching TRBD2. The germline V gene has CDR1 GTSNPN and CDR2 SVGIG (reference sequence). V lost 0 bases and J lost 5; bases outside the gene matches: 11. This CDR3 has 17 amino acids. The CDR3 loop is CAWSVRLRAGGHNEQFF. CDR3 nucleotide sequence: TGTGCCTGGAGTGTCCGGCTAAGGGCGGGGGGGCACAATGAGCAGTTCTTC.

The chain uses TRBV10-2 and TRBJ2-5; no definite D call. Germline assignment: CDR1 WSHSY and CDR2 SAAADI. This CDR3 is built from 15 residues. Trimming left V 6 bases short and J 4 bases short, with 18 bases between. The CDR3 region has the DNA TGCGCCAGCAGCGCAGGCGCCACGACGAGAGAGACCCAGTACTTC. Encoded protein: CASSAGATTRETQYF.

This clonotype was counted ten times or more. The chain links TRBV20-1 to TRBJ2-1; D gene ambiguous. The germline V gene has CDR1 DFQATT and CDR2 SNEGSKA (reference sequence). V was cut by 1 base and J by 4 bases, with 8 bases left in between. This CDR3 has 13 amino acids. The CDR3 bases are TGCAGTGCTAGAGTCAAGGGATACAATGAGCAGTTCTTC. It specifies CSARVKGYNEQFF.

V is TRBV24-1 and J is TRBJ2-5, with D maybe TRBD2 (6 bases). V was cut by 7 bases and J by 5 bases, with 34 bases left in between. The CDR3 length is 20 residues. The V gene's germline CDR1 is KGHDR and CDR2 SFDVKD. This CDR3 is CATSVLPYEGLNLVTETQYF. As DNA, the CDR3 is TGTGCCACCAGCGTTCTGCCCTATGAAGGACTAAACCTCGTTACGGAGACCCAGTACTTC.

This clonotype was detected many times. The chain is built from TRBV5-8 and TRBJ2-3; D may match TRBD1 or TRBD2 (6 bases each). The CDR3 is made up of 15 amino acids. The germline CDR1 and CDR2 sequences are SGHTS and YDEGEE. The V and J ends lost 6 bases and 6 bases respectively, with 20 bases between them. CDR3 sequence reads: CASTNYGTGTDTQYF. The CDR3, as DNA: TGTGCCAGCACTAATTACGGCACAGGGACTGATACGCAGTATTTT.

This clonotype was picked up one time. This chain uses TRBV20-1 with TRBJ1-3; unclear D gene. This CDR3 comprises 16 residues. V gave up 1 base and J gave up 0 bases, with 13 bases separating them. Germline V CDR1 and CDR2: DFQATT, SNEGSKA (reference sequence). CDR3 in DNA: TGCAGTGCTAGAGCAACCGGGTCCTACTCTGGAAACACCATATATTTT. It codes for CSARATGSYSGNTIYF.

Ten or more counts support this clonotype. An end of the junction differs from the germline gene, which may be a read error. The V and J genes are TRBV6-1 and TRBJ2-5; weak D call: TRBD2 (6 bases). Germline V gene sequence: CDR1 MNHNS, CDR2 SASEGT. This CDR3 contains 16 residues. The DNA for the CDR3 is TGTGCCAGCAGTCAAGCGCGGGGCAGGCCACAAGAGACCCAGTACTTC. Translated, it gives CASSQARGRPQETQYF.

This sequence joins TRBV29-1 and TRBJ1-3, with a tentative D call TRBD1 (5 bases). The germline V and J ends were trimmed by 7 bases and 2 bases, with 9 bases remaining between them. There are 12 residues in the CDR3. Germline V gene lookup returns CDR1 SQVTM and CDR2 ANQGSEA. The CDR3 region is CSATGTGNTIYF. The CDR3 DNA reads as TGCAGCGCTACAGGAACTGGAAACACCATATATTTT.

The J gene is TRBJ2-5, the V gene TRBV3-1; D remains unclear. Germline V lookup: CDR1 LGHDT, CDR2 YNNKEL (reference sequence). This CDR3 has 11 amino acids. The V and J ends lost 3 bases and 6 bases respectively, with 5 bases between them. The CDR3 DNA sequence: TGTGCCAGCAGCCACACCAAGACCCAGTACTTC. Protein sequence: CASSHTKTQYF.

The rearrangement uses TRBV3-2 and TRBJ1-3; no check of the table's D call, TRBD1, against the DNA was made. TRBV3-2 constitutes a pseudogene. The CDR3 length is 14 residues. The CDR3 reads CASSRRTGGNTIYF. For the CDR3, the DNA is TGTGCCAGCAGTCGACGAACAGGGGGAAACACCATATATTTT.

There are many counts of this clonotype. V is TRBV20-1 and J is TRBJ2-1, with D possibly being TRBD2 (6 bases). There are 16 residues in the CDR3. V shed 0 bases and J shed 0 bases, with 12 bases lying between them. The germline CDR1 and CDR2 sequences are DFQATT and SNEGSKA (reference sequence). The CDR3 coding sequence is TGCAGTGCTAGAGATTATAGCGGAATCTCCTACAATGAGCAGTTCTTC. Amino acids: CSARDYSGISYNEQFF.

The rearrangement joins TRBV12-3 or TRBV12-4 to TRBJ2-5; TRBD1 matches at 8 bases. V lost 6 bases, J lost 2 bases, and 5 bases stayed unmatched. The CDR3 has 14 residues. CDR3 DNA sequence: TGTGCCAGCAGGGTCACAGGGGGACAAGAGACCCAGTACTTC. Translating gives CASRVTGGQETQYF.

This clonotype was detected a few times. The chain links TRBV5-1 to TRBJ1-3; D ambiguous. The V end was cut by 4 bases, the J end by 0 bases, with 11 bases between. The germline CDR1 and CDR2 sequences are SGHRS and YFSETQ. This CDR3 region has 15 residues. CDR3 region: CASSRRWSSGNTIYF. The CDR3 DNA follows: TGCGCCAGCAGCCGTCGATGGAGCTCTGGAAACACCATATATTTT.

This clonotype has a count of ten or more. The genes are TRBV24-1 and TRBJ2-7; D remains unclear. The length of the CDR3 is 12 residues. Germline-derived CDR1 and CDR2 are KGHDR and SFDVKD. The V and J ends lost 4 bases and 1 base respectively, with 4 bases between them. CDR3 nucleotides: TGTGCCACCAGTGACGGGTCCTACGAGCAGTACTTC. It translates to CATSDGSYEQYF.

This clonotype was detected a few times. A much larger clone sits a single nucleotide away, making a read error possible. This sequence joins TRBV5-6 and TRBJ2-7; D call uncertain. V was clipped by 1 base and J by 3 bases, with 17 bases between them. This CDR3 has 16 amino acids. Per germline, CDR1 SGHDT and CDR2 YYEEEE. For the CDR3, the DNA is TGTGCCAGCAGCTTGTGGGCTACCGGAGAGAACTACGAGCAGTACTTC. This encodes CASSLWATGENYEQYF.

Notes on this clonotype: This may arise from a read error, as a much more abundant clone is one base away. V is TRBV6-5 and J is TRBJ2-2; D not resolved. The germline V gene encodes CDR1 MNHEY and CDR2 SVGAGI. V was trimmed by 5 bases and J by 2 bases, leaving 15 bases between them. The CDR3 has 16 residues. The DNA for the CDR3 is TGTGCCAGCAGTCCCCCGGCCGCTACTAACACCGGGGAGCTGTTTTTT. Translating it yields CASSPPAATNTGELFF.

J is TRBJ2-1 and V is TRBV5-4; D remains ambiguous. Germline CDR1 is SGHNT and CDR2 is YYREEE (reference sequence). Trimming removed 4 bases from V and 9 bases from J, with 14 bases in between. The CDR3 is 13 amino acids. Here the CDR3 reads CASSADQSGEQFF. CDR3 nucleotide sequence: TGTGCCAGCAGCGCGGACCAATCGGGTGAGCAGTTCTTC.

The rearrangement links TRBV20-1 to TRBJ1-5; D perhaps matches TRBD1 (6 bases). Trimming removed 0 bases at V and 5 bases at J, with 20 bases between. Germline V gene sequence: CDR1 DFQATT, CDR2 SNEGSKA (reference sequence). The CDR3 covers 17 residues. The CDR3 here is CSARDSAQWGRDQPQHF. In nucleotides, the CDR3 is TGCAGTGCTAGAGATTCGGCGCAGTGGGGGCGGGATCAGCCCCAGCATTTT.

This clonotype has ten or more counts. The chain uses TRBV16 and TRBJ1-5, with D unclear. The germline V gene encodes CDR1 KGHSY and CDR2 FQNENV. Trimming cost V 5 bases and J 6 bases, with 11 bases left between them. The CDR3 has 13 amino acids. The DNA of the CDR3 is TGTGCCAGCAGCGGGTTGGGAGGTCAGCCCCAGCATTTT. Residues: CASSGLGGQPQHF. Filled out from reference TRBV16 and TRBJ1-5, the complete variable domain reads GEEVAQTPKHLVRGEGQKAKLYCAPIKGHSYVFWYQQVLKNEFKFLISFQNENVFDETGMPKERFSAKCLPNSPCSLEIQATKLEDSAVYFCASSGLGGQPQHFGDGTRLSIL.

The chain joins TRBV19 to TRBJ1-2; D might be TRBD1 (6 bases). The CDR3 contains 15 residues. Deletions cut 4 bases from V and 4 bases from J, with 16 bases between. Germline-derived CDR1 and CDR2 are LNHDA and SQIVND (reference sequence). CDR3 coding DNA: TGTGCCAGTAGTACCCTCAGGGGAGGAGGCTATGGCTACACCTTC. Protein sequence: CASSTLRGGGYGYTF.

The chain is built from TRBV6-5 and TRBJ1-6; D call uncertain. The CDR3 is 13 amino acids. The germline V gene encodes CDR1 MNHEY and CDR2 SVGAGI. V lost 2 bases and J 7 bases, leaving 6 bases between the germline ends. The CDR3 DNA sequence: TGTGCCAGCAGTTACGCAAGGAATTCACCCCTCCACTTT. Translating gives CASSYARNSPLHF.

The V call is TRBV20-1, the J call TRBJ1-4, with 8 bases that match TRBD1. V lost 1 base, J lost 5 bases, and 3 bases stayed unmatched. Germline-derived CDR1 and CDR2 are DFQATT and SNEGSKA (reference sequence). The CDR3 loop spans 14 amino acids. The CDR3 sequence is CSARGDRSNEKLFF. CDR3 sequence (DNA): TGCAGTGCTAGAGGGGACAGGTCAAATGAAAAACTGTTTTTT.